This T cell receptor (beta chain) was captured by sequencing in a study of Graves' ophthalmopathy and Graves' hyperthyroidism. This clonotype was observed many times. The antigen remains unidentified. This CDR3 contains 14 residues. Germline CDR1 is SGHRS and CDR2 is YFSETQ. The V end was cut by 5 bases, the J end by 8 bases, with 19 bases between. Researchers took RNA transcripts and amplified TCR beta CDR3 regions from them. The authors performed first-round RT-PCR with HTBI primers and then a second-round multiplex PCR. TCRdb re-derived calls from the multiplex PCR reads in MiXCR, one entry per CDR3 protein. The sample lists about 400,000 distinct CDR3 sequences, approximately 20% seen once, with roughly 1.4% in the top ten. Moderate-to-severe activity, CAS at least 3, NOSPECS at least 4 and duration under 3 months characterized donors with ophthalmopathy. Study-wide findings and caveats: Blood repertoires reportedly contained most expanded thyroid clonotypes above 0.001 frequency.

This receptor was obtained from a woman younger than 30 with Graves' ophthalmopathy. V and J are TRBV5-1 and TRBJ1-1; tentative D call: TRBD1 (6 bases). The sequenced sample consisted of peripheral blood. The CDR3 spells CASSPEGGGHEAFF. The CDR3 DNA sequence: TGCGCCAGCAGTCCGGAGGGTGGGGGGCACGAAGCTTTCTTT.